This TCR beta chain originates from a study of T cell responses to AZD1222 COVID-19 vaccine. The data were produced by immunoSEQ multiplex PCR, yet TCRdb's version contains in-frame clones alone and is incomplete. The repertoire holds about 78,000 clones, with around four fifths as singletons. The sequence came from an adult in good health. The specimen comprised peripheral blood, sampled on day 0 of AZD1222 vaccination.

CDR3 in amino acids: CSAILGYEQFF. As DNA, the CDR3 is TGCAGCGCCATACTAGGGTATGAGCAGTTCTTC. The chain joins TRBV29-1 to TRBJ2-1, with a tentative D call TRBD2 (5 bases). The CDR3 runs 11 residues. V was shortened by 7 bases and J by 8 bases, with 12 bases between the two germline ends. From germline, CDR1 is SQVTM and CDR2 ANQGSEA.